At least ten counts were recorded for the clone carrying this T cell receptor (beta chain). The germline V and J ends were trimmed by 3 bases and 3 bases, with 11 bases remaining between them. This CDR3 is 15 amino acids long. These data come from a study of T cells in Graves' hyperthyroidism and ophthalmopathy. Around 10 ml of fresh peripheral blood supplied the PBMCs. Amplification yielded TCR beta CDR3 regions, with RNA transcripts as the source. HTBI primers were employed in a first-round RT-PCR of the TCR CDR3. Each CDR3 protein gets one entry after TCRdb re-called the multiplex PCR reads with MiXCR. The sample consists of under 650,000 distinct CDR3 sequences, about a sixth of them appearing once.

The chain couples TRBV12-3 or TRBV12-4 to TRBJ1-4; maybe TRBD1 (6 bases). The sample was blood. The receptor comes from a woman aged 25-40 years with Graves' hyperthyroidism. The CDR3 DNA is TGTGCCAGCAGTTTTGTACAGGGAGCTAATGAAAAACTGTTTTTT. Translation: CASSFVQGANEKLFF.